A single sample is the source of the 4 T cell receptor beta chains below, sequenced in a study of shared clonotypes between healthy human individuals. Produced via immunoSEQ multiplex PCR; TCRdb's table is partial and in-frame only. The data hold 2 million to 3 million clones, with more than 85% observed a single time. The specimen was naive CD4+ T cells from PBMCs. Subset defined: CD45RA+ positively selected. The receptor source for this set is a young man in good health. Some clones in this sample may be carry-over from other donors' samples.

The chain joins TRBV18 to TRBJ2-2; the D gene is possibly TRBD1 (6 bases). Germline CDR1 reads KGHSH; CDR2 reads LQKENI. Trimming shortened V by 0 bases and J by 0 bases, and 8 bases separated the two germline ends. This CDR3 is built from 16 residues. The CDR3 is CASSPPQGPNTGELFF. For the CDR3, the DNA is TGTGCCAGCTCACCACCCCAGGGGCCGAACACCGGGGAGCTGTTTTTT.

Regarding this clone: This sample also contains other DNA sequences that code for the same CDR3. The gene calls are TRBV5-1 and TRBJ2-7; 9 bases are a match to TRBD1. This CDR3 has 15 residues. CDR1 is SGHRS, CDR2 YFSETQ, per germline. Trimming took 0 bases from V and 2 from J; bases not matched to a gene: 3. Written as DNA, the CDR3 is TGCGCCAGCAGCTTGGGAGGACAGGGGACCTACGAGCAGTACTTC. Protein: CASSLGGQGTYEQYF.

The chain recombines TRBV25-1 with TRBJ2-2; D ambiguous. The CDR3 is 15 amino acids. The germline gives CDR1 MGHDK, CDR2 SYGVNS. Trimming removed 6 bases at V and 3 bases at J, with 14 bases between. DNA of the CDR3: TGTGCCAGCAGGAACAAATTGGGGTACACCGGGGAGCTGTTTTTT. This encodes CASRNKLGYTGELFF. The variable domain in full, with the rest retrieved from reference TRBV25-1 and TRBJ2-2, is EADIYQTPRYLVIGTGKKITLECSQTMGHDKMYWYQQDPGMELHLIHYSYGVNSTEKGDLSSESTVSRIRTEHFPLTLESARPSHTSQYLCASRNKLGYTGELFFGEGSRLTVL.

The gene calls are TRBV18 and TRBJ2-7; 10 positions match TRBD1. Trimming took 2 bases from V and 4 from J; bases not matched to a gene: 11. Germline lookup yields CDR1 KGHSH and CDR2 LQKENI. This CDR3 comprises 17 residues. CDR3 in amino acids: CASSPARQGAWGYEQYF. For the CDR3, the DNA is TGTGCCAGCTCACCAGCGAGACAGGGGGCTTGGGGATACGAGCAGTACTTC.